This TCR beta chain was captured by sequencing in a study of T-cell reconstitution after alpha-beta-depleted transplantation in children. Study results and caveats: Certain patients had high TCRbeta diversity at day 60, and it came from recipient T cells and thymic progenitors that survived. About two months after transplant, alpha-beta T cells reportedly came from several hundred expanded graft clones. Newly produced T cells mostly provided counts and TCRbeta diversity after one year, as hyperexpanded clones declined.

After removal of 4 bases from V and 0 bases from J, the junction contained 10 bases not matched to a gene. The germline gives CDR1 MGHRA, CDR2 YSYEKL. This CDR3 has 19 residues. Unique molecular identifiers were incorporated when the TCRbeta library was constructed. In TCRdb, the PCR reads were re-called with MiXCR into one record per CDR3 protein. This table holds about 440,000 distinct CDR3 sequences, 43% found once. This clonotype was detected ten times or more. What it binds is unknown. The source material was PBMCs, sampled before TCRalphabeta/CD19-depleted stem cell transplant. The source of this sequence is a girl under 10 years old with aplastic anemia, due to receive a stem cell transplant. The chain is built from TRBV4-1 and TRBJ2-6; 9 nucleotides align to TRBD1. CDR3 sequence reads: CASSPLGGTGFSGANVLTF. The CDR3, as DNA: TGCGCCAGCAGCCCCCTGGGCGGGACAGGGTTCTCTGGGGCCAACGTCCTGACTTTC.